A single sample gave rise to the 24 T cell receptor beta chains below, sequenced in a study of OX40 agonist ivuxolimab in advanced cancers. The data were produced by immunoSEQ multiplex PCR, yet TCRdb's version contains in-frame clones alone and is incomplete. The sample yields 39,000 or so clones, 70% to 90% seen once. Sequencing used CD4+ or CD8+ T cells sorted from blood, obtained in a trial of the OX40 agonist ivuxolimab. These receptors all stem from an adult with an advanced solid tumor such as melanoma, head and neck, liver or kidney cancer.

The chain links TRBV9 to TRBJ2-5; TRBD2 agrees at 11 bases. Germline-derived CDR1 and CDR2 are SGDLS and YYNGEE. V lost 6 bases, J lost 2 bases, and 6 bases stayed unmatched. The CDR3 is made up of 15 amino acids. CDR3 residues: CASTAGLAVQETQYF. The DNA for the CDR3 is TGTGCCAGCACCGCGGGACTAGCGGTTCAAGAGACCCAGTACTTC.

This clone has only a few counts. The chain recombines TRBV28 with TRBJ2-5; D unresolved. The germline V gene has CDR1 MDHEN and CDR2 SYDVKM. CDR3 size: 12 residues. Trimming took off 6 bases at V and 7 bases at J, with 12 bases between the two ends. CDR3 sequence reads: CASSLRYGTQYF. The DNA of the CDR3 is TGTGCCAGCAGCTTGCGATATGGGACCCAGTACTTC.

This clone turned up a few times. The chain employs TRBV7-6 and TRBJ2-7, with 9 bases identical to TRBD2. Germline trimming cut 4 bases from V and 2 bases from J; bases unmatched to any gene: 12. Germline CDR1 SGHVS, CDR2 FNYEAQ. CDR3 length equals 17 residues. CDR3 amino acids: CASSSSGAGGPTYEQYF. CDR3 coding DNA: TGTGCCAGCAGCTCATCGGGGGCGGGAGGGCCGACCTACGAGCAGTACTTC.

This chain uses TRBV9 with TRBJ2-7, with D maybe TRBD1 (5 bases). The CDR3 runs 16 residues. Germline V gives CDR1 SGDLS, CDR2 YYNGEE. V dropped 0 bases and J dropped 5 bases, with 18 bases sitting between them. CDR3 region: CASSVEGQGGYHEQYF. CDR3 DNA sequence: TGTGCCAGCAGCGTAGAGGGTCAGGGTGGGTACCACGAGCAGTACTTC.

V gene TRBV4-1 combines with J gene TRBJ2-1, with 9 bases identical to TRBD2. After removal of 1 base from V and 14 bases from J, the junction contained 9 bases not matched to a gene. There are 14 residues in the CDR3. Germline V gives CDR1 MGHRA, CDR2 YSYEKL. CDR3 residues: CASSQGLVAGGEFF. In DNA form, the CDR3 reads TGCGCCAGCAGCCAAGGTTTGGTTGCGGGGGGGGAGTTCTTC.

The CDR3 DNA reads as TGTGCCAGCAGTCCGGGGGGGCCCGATGAGCAGTTCTTC. Its protein product is CASSPGGPDEQFF. The V and J genes are TRBV6-5 and TRBJ2-1; 8 nucleotides line up with TRBD2. V dropped 5 bases and J dropped 8; count of bases not matched to a gene: 5. The CDR3 is 13 residues long. The germline V gene has CDR1 MNHEY and CDR2 SVGAGI.

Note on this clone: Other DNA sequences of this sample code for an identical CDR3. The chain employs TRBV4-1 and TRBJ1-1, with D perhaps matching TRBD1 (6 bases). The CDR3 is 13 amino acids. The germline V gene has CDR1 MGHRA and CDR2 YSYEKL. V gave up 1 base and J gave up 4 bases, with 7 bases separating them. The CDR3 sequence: CASSQVGGTEAFF. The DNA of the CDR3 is TGCGCCAGCAGCCAAGTAGGGGGCACTGAAGCTTTCTTT.

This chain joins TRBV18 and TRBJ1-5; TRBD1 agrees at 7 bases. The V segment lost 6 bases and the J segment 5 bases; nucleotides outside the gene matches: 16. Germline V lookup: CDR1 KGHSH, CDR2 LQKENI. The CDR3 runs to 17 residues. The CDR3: CASSPINNRGHYQPQHF. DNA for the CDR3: TGTGCCAGCTCGCCTATTAACAACAGGGGACATTATCAGCCCCAGCATTTT. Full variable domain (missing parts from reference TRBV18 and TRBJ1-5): NAGVMQNPRHLVRRRGQEARLRCSPMKGHSHVYWYRQLPEEGLKFMVYLQKENIIDESGMPKERFSAEFPKEGPSILRIQQVVRGDSAAYFCASSPINNRGHYQPQHFGDGTRLSIL.

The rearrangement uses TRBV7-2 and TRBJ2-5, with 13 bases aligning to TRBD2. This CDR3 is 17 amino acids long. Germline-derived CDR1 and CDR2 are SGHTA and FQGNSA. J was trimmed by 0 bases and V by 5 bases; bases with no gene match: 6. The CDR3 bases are TGTGCCAGCAGCCGGGGACTAGCGGGGAGGTACCAAGAGACCCAGTACTTC. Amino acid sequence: CASSRGLAGRYQETQYF.

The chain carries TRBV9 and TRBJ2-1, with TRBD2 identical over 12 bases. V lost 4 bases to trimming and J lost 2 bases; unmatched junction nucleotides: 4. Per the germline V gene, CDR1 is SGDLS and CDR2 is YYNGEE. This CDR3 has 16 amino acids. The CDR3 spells CASSSSGGEPYNEQFF. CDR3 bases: TGTGCCAGCAGCTCTAGCGGGGGGGAACCCTACAATGAGCAGTTCTTC.

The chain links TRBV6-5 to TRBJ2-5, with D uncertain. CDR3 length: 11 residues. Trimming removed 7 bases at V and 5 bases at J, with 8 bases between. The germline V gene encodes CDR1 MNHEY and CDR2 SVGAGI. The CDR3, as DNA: TGTGCCAGCACCTTTTCGGAGACCCAGTACTTC. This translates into CASTFSETQYF.

The CDR3 bases are TGTGCCATCAGTGAGGCTAGCCAAGATACGCAGTATTTT. Translation gives CAISEASQDTQYF. The rearrangement uses TRBV10-3 and TRBJ2-3, with D possibly being TRBD2 (5 bases). The CDR3 is made up of 13 amino acids. V was clipped by 2 bases and J by 5 bases, with 8 bases between them. Germline CDR1 ENHRY, CDR2 SYGVKD.

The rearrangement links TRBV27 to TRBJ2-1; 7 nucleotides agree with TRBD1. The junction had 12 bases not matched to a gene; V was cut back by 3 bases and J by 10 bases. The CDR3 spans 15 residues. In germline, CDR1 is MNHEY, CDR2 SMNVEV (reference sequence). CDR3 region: CASSFSDRASGEQFF. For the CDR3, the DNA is TGTGCCAGCAGTTTTAGTGACAGGGCCTCGGGGGAGCAGTTCTTC.

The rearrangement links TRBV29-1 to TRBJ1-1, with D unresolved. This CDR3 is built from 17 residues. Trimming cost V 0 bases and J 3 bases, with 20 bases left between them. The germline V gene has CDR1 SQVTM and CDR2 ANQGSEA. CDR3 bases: TGCAGCGTTGAAGATCTGGGATCCGGGATCTCTCACACTGAAGCTTTCTTT. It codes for CSVEDLGSGISHTEAFF.

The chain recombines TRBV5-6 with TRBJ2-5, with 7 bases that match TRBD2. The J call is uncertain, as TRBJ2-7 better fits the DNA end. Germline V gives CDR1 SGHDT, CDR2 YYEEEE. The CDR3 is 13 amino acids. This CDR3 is CASSAGLVGEQYF. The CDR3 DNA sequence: TGTGCCAGCAGCGCCGGACTAGTGGGCGAGCAGTACTTC.

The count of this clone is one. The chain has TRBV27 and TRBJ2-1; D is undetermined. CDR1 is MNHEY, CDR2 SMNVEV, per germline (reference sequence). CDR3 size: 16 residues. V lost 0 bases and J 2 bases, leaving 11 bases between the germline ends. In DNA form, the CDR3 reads TGTGCCAGCAGTTTATCGTTAGGACCCCCCTACAATGAGCAGTTCTTC. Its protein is CASSLSLGPPYNEQFF.

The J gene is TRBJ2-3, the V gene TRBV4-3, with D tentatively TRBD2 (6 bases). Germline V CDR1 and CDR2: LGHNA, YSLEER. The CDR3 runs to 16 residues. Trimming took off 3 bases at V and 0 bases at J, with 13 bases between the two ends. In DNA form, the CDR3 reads TGCGCCAGCAGCCAGGGCGGGGCGGTTAGCACAGATACGCAGTATTTT. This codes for CASSQGGAVSTDTQYF.

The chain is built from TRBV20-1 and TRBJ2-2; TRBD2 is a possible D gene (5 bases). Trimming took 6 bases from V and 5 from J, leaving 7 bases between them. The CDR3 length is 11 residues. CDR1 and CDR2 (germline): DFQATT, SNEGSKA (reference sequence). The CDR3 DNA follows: TGCAGTGCCCGAGGGACCGGGGAGCTGTTTTTT. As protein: CSARGTGELFF.

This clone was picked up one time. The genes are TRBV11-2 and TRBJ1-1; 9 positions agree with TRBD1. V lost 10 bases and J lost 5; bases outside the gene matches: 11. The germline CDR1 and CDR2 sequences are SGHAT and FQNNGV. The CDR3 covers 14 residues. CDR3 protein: CATRGQGRRTEAFF. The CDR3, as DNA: TGTGCCACCCGGGGACAGGGAAGAAGAACTGAAGCTTTCTTT.

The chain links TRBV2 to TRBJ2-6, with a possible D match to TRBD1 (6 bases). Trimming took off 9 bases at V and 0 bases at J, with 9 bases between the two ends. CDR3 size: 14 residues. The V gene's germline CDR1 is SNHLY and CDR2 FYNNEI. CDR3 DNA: TGTGCCAGTCCAGGGGCCTCTGGGGCCAACGTCCTGACTTTC. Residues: CASPGASGANVLTF.

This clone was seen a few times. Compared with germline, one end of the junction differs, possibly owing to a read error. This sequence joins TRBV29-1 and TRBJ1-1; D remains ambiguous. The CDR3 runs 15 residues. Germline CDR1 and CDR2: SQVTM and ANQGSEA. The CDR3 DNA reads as TGCAGCGTGGAAGGACGCCGACGGGAGAACACTGAAGCTTTCTTT. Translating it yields CSVEGRRRENTEAFF.

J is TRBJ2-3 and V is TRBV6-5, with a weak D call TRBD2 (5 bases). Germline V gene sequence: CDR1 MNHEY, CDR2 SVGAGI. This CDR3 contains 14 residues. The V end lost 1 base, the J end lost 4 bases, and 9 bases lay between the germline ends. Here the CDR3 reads CASSYFEGSDTQYF. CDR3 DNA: TGTGCCAGCAGTTACTTTGAGGGATCAGATACGCAGTATTTT.

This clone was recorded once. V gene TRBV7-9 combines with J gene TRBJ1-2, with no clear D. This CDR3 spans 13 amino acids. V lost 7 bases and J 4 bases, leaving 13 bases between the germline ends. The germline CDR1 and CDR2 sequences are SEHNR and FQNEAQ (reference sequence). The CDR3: CASTPTLLYGYTF. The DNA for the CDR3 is TGTGCCAGCACCCCGACACTTCTCTATGGCTACACCTTC.

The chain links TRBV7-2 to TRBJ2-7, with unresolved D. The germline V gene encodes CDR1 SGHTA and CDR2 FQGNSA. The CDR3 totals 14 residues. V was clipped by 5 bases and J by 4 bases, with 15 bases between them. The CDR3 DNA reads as TGTGCCAGCAGCCCGAACCCAGCGTGGTACGAGCAGTACTTC. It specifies CASSPNPAWYEQYF. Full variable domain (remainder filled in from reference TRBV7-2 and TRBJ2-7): GAGVSQSPSNKVTEKGKDVELRCDPISGHTALYWYRQSLGQGLEFLIYFQGNSAPDKSGLPSDRFSAERTGGSVSTLTIQRTQQEDSAVYLCASSPNPAWYEQYFGPGTRLTVT.